This T cell receptor beta chain was sequenced in a study of T cells after somatic rescue of genetic block. Here immunoSEQ multiplex PCR was the method, and the copy in TCRdb shows in-frame clones only, minus some. This table has fewer than 150,000 clones, 75% to 95% appearing once. The sequence was collected from a woman aged 18-29 years. Sequenced input: peripheral blood mononuclear cells (PBMCs).

The CDR3 bases are TGTGCCAGCAGGTGGACTAGCGGGGGGGCTAATGAGCAGTTCTTC. It encodes CASRWTSGGANEQFF. The genes are TRBV6-5 and TRBJ2-1, with 15 bases identical to TRBD2. The CDR3 is 15 amino acids. Per the germline V gene, CDR1 is MNHEY and CDR2 is SVGAGI. Trimming at V came to 6 bases and at J to 7 bases, leaving 4 bases not matched to a gene.